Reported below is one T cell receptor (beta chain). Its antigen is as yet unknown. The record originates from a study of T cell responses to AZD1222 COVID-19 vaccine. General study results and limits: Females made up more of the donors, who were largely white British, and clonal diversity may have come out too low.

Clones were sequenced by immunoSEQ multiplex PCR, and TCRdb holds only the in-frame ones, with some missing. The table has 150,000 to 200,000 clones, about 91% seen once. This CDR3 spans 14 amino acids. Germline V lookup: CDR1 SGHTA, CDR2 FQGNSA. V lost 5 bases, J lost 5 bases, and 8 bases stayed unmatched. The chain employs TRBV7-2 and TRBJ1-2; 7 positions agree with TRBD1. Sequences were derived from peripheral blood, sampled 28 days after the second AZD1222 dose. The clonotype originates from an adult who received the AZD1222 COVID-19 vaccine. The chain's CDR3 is CASSDRQGFYGYTF. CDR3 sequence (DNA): TGTGCCAGCAGCGACAGACAGGGATTTTATGGCTACACCTTC.